These T cell receptor beta chains were read from a single sample in a study of cytomegalovirus exposure and HLA in healthy donors. The data were produced by immunoSEQ multiplex PCR, yet TCRdb's version contains in-frame clones alone and is incomplete. The table records around 200,000 clones, 75% to 80% of them present only once. Sequenced: PBMCs. These receptors were collected from a male donor in good health and CMV-seronegative. Each CDR3 is given without its conserved first and last residue. A D gene is named only where the DNA matches it firmly. A row's size may be missing; if present it is once, few, many or a size class.

clone size	D gene	V gene	CDR3 protein
.	TRBD1	TRBV27	ASRSGGSHYGYT
.	.	TRBV5-6	ASSFLQWAGNEQF
.	.	TRBV7-2	ASSSNFGGYT
.	.	TRBV28	ASSFLGQGKYEQY
.	TRBD2	TRBV11-3	ASSLGTGGPEDTQY
.	.	TRBV7-2	ASSPGANNEQF
.	.	TRBV9	ASSVGQQGHTQY
once	TRBD1	TRBV5-1	ATGTGANTEAF
.	TRBD2	TRBV5-1	ASRSLAGSTDTQY
few	TRBD1	TRBV28	ASSLWFDRGAKNIQY
.	TRBD1	TRBV28	ASSYIDTRGTGTLYGYT
.	.	TRBV4-3	ASSSIHGENQPQH
.	.	TRBV28	ASSRRGLGEQY
.	TRBD1	TRBV14	ASSPKPGQGSPNEQF
.	TRBD1	TRBV11-3	ASSRQGSYEQY
once	.	TRBV6-5	ASSYRAAGGNQPQH
.	.	TRBV7-3	ASSLGQGLGYT
.	.	TRBV7-2	ASSWAGSTDTQY
.	TRBD1	TRBV6-5	ASRSQGDLGETQY
few	.	TRBV4-3	ASRPGQLNTEAF
.	.	TRBV11-2	ASSTDSARQAF
.	TRBD1	TRBV30	AWSSGQGGKYGYT
.	.	TRBV5-6	ASSQPLAQHVDNEQF
.	.	TRBV19	ASSIARMNTEAF
.	.	TRBV19	ASTSGTSYEQY
once	.	TRBV7-9	ASSTFYSARQTGELF
.	TRBD2	TRBV7-9	ASSLGLAGFGELF
.	.	TRBV14	ASSQGGTGNTIY
.	TRBD1	TRBV7-2	ASSLATGGYGYT
few	TRBD1	TRBV6-6	ASSRDRAGGNQPQH
.	TRBD1	TRBV7-8	ASRMDRAYEQY
.	.	TRBV4-2	ASSRGGLKGVLDGYT
.	.	TRBV6-5	ASSYSNRFGQPQH
once	.	TRBV9	ASSPQTLNTEAF
.	.	TRBV19	ASSIPGSTDTQY
.	TRBD1	TRBV30	AWSEGTGGTEAF
few	.	TRBV2	ASSQIGTPQETQY
.	TRBD1	TRBV7-8	ASSLAMAGGAETQY
.	.	TRBV28	ASSLPPGGEKLF
.	TRBD1	TRBV10-3	AISESGQGITDTQY
.	TRBD1	TRBV6-5	ASRPPGGAYEQY
.	TRBD2	TRBV5-1	ASSFFLAGEETQY
.	.	TRBV5-4	ASTRPGTGTDTQY
.	.	TRBV6-5	ASNPGNTEAF
.	.	TRBV4-2	ASSQEASAEWELF
.	TRBD2	TRBV6-4	ASDRGGLLLTSYNEQF
.	.	TRBV4-2	ASSQESTGFNYGYT
.	TRBD2	TRBV11-3	ASSLDQTSDEQF
.	TRBD1	TRBV6-5	ASKDRGRNYGYT
few	TRBD2	TRBV28	ASSSPTDTSAEGYEQY
.	.	TRBV7-2	ASSLVGGRGFQETQY
.	TRBD2	TRBV4-3	APPSGLAEQQETQY
.	.	TRBV7-6	ASSPFIGSYEQY